This entry is about one TCR beta chain. Antigen: not known. This entry comes from a study of cytomegalovirus exposure and HLA in healthy donors. Background on the study: Sequencing of about 179 million T cells in an earlier analysis found about 120 million unique TCR beta sequences.

The CDR3 runs to 15 residues. The germline gives CDR1 SGHTA, CDR2 FQGNSA. Trimming stripped 1 base from V and 5 bases from J, with 14 bases between. The PCR used 60 Vbeta and 13 Jbeta primers. Produced via immunoSEQ multiplex PCR; TCRdb's table is partial and in-frame only. Counted here are about 160,000 clones, about four fifths occurring once; the ten biggest clones make up roughly 5%. Overall study findings and caveats: In a later analysis, V- and J-gene trimming of beta chains associated with a DCLRE1C missense variant, replicated independently.

The receptor was derived from a man aged 25-45 years in good health and CMV-seronegative. Sample: PBMCs. V is TRBV7-2 and J is TRBJ2-5, with D unclear. Here the CDR3 reads CASSLGEVARETQYF. CDR3 nucleotide sequence: TGTGCCAGCAGCTTAGGTGAAGTCGCGAGGGAGACCCAGTACTTC.